The 16 T cell receptor beta chains listed next were all sequenced from one sample in a study of shared clonotypes between healthy human individuals. Data came from immunoSEQ multiplex PCR; TCRdb stores just in-frame clones and leaves some out. The sample records about 2.4 million clones, under 95% being singletons. Sample: naive CD4+ T cells from PBMCs. Regarding subset: CD45RA+ positively selected. These receptors were collected from a man aged 18 to 35 in good health. Some clones in this sample may be carry-over from other donors' samples.

The V gene is TRBV5-8, the J gene TRBJ2-7; TRBD2 might be the D (6 bases). The germline CDR1 and CDR2 sequences are SGHTS and YDEGEE. The CDR3 is 15 residues long. V was pared by 2 bases and J by 0 bases, with 12 bases between. CDR3 sequence (DNA): TGTGCCAGCAGCTTTCAGCGGGTGAGCTCCTACGAGCAGTACTTC. It translates to CASSFQRVSSYEQYF.

This chain joins TRBV5-1 and TRBJ1-1; the D gene is possibly TRBD1 (5 bases). V gave up 5 bases and J gave up 4 bases, with 15 bases separating them. Germline CDR1 SGHRS, CDR2 YFSETQ. The CDR3 contains 14 residues. The CDR3 region has the DNA TGCGCCAGCAGGGGGGGTGCTGTTGGCACTGAAGCTTTCTTT. Protein sequence: CASRGGAVGTEAFF.

The sample holds one count of this clone. The rearrangement links TRBV5-8 to TRBJ1-1; D might be TRBD1 (5 bases). Germline CDR1 reads SGHTS; CDR2 reads YDEGEE. The CDR3 totals 12 residues. V lost 0 bases and J 10 bases, leaving 10 bases between the germline ends. The CDR3 sequence: CASSLGRGIAFF. The CDR3 nucleotides are TGTGCCAGCAGCTTGGGGCGGGGGATAGCTTTCTTT.

For this clone: Other nucleotide sequences in the sample specify the same CDR3. This sequence joins TRBV9 and TRBJ1-1, with 8 bases fitting TRBD1. The CDR3 runs to 14 residues. Germline V lookup: CDR1 SGDLS, CDR2 YYNGEE. The trim removed 4 bases at V and 2 bases at J, leaving 4 bases unmatched. As DNA, the CDR3 is TGTGCCAGCAGCCCCGGACAGGGAAACACTGAAGCTTTCTTT. This encodes CASSPGQGNTEAFF.

This sequence joins TRBV7-6 and TRBJ1-5, with D possibly TRBD1 on 6 matching bases. Germline CDR1 reads SGHVS; CDR2 reads FNYEAQ. This CDR3 region has 16 residues. The ends were cut back, 0 bases at V and 6 bases at J, with 15 bases in the middle. CDR3 coding DNA: TGTGCCAGCAGCTTAGCCCCCGGGGGCACCAGTCAGCCCCAGCATTTT. Its translation is CASSLAPGGTSQPQHF.

This chain connects TRBV9 to TRBJ2-5; D may correspond to TRBD1 or TRBD2 (5 bases each). Germline V gene lookup returns CDR1 SGDLS and CDR2 YYNGEE. The V gene lost 1 base and the J gene lost 0 bases, with 13 bases spanning the gap. CDR3 length: 16 amino acids. The CDR3 coding sequence is TGTGCCAGCAGCGTATCATCGGGGCTGCACCAAGAGACCCAGTACTTC. Its protein is CASSVSSGLHQETQYF.

The chain recombines TRBV7-9 with TRBJ1-1; D is unresolved. The CDR3 loop spans 14 amino acids. The V end was cut by 4 bases, the J end by 0 bases, with 9 bases between. In germline, CDR1 is SEHNR, CDR2 FQNEAQ (reference sequence). The CDR3 DNA reads TGTGCCAGCAGCTCAACTCCCTTGAACACTGAAGCTTTCTTT. Its protein is CASSSTPLNTEAFF. Filled out from reference TRBV7-9 and TRBJ1-1, the complete variable domain reads DTGVSQNPRHKITKRGQNVTFRCDPISEHNRLYWYRQTLGQGPEFLTYFQNEAQLEKSRLLSDRFSAERPKGSFSTLEIQRTEQGDSAMYLCASSSTPLNTEAFFGQGTRLTVV.

Comment on this clone: A read error may account for a junction end that differs from germline. The genes are TRBV10-3 and TRBJ2-3; 12 bases are shared with TRBD2. From germline, CDR1 is ENHRY and CDR2 SYGVKD. The CDR3 is 12 residues long. This chain's CDR3 is CAISELAGGPNF. The CDR3 nucleotides are TGTGCCATCAGTGAGCTAGCGGGGGGGCCTAATTTT.

The rearrangement uses TRBV5-8 and TRBJ1-3; D gene ambiguous. The V gene's germline CDR1 is SGHTS and CDR2 YDEGEE. The CDR3 has 11 residues. V dropped 2 bases and J dropped 8 bases, with 5 bases sitting between them. CDR3 loop: CASSLADTIYF. The DNA of the CDR3 is TGTGCCAGCAGCTTAGCGGACACCATATATTTT.

The V and J genes are TRBV18 and TRBJ2-7, with D perhaps TRBD1 or TRBD2 (5 bases each). Deletions cut 0 bases from V and 6 bases from J, with 12 bases between. The CDR3 length is 14 residues. In germline, CDR1 is KGHSH, CDR2 LQKENI. CDR3: CASSPPSGRAEQYF. CDR3 sequence (DNA): TGTGCCAGCTCACCACCGTCAGGGCGGGCCGAGCAGTACTTC.

The chain carries TRBV6-6 and TRBJ2-7; 9 nucleotides line up with TRBD2. The V segment lost 7 bases and the J segment 0 bases; nucleotides outside the gene matches: 10. This CDR3 comprises 16 residues. CDR1 is MNHNY and CDR2 is SVGAGI in the germline V gene (reference sequence). CDR3 in DNA: TGTGCCAGCACTATGGCGGGGGGGGGATCCTCCTACGAGCAGTACTTC. This encodes CASTMAGGGSSYEQYF.

The chain recombines TRBV6-6 with TRBJ1-5, with 11 bases aligning to TRBD1. V lost 5 bases and J lost 4; bases outside the gene matches: 1. This CDR3 comprises 14 residues. Germline V gene data show CDR1 as MNHNY and CDR2 as SVGAGI (reference sequence). The CDR3 protein is CASSGQGANQPQHF. Here the CDR3 DNA reads TGTGCCAGCAGTGGACAGGGGGCGAATCAGCCCCAGCATTTT.

The chain joins TRBV19 to TRBJ2-3; 9 bases align to TRBD2. This CDR3 region has 16 residues. Per the germline V gene, CDR1 is LNHDA and CDR2 is SQIVND (reference sequence). The V and J ends lost 5 bases and 5 bases, in that order; junction bases with no gene match: 11. CDR3 bases: TGTGCCAGTAGTCCTGGCGGGAGGGCCTGGGGAGATACGCAGTATTTT. This sequence encodes CASSPGGRAWGDTQYF.

The gene calls are TRBV5-1 and TRBJ2-3, with TRBD1 as a possible D gene (5 bases). V lost 2 bases and J 5 bases, leaving 15 bases between the germline ends. Germline CDR1 is SGHRS and CDR2 is YFSETQ. This CDR3 spans 15 amino acids. CDR3 sequence (DNA): TGCGCCAGCAGCTTTTCTAGGGGCGCGAGAGATACGCAGTATTTT. This translates into CASSFSRGARDTQYF.

This chain uses TRBV7-2 with TRBJ2-7; D perhaps matches TRBD1 (6 bases). Trimming took off 2 bases at V and 5 bases at J, with 13 bases between the two ends. Per the germline V gene, CDR1 is SGHTA and CDR2 is FQGNSA. This CDR3 region has 14 residues. CDR3 DNA sequence: TGTGCCAGCAGCTTAAACAGGGTTCCGGACGAGCAGTACTTC. Its translation: CASSLNRVPDEQYF.

The rearrangement uses TRBV30 and TRBJ1-2, with TRBD1 matching over 8 bases. The germline V gene has CDR1 GTSNPN and CDR2 SVGIG (reference sequence). V dropped 2 bases and J dropped 4; count of bases not matched to a gene: 3. This CDR3 has 13 residues. CDR3: CAWSSDRGYGYTF. DNA of the CDR3: TGTGCCTGGAGTTCAGACAGGGGCTATGGCTACACCTTC.